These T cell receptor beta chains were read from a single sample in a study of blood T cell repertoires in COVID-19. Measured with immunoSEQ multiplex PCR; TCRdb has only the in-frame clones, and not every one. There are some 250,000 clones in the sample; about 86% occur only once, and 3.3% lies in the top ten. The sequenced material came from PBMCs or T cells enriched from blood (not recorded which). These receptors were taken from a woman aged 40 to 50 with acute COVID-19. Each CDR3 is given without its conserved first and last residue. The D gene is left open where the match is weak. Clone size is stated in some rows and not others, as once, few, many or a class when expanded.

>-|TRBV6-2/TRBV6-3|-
ASSPGMASTDTQY
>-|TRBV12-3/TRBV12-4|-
ASSYRVSEAF
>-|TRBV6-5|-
ASSLDRNNSPLH
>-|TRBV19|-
ASTPQGNHEQY
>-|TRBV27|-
ASSFSPRPY
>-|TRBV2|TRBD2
ASGTSGRYEQY
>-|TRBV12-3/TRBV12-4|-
ASSPSGIEQY
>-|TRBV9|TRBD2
ASSPRTSGRGNTGELF
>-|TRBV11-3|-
ASSETESPY
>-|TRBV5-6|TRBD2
ASSFFGAGASYEQY
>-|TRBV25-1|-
ASSPTNTGELF
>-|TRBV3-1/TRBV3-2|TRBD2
ASSQAGRAYNEQF
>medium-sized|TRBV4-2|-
ASSLSGTDTQY
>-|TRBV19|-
ASSISGANTGELF
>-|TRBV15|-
ATSRAVQGSGYT
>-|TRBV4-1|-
ASSQGREAAYEQY
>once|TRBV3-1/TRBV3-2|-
ASSQANQPQH
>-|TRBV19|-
ASSLAGDGTEAF
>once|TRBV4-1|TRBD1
ASSLSGQGPPETQY
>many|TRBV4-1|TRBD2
ASSQGSLAGAGELF
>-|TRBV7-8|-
ASSPGGNTKF
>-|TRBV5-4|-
ASSPSGTQRNEQF
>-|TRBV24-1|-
ATSDPGLRDTQY
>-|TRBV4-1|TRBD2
ASSQALAGVTGELF
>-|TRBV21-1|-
ASTRTGGCSPLH
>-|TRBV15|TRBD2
ATSGRLAADPGAKNIQY
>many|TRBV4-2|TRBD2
ASSQGFGAGGVLEQY
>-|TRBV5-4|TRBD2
ASSFNTGAGNEQF
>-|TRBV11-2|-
ASSSAGPSTDTQY
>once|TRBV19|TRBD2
ASSGLRTSPSYEQY
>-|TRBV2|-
ASSRLPPNVEQY
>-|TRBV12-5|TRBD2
ASGLPTPSGRGYQETQY
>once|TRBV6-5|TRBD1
ASRPQGVNQPQH
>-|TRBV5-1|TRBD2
ASSWGLAGGRTDTQY
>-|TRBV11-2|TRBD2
ASSLRDGRAAGELF